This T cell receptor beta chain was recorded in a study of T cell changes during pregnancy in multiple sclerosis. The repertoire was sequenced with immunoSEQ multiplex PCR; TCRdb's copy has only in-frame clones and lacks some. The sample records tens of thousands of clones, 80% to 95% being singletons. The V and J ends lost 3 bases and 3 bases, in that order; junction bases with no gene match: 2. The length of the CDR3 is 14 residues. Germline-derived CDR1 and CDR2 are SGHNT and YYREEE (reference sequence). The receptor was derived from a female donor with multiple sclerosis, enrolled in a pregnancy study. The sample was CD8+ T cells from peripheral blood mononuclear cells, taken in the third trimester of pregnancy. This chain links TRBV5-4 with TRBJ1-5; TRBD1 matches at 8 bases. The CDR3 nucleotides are TGTGCCAGCAGCTCGGACAGGGACAATCAGCCCCAGCATTTT. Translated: CASSSDRDNQPQHF. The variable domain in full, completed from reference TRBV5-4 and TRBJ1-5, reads ETGVTQSPTHLIKTRGQQVTLRCSSQSGHNTVSWYQQALGQGPQFIFQYYREEENGRGNFPPRFSGLQFPNYSSELNVNALELDDSALYLCASSSDRDNQPQHFGDGTRLSIL.